Included here is one T cell receptor (beta chain) sequence, with context. This record belongs to a study of T cells expressing NK-cell markers. TCRdb re-called the 5' RACE reads and gives one entry per CDR3 protein, without DNA. This listing includes about 460,000 distinct CDR3 sequences. Germline values: CDR1 LNHDA, CDR2 SQIVND (reference sequence). This CDR3 has 14 residues. The receptor comes from a woman aged 45-60 years in good health. The chain has TRBV19 and TRBJ2-5; TCRdb outputs TRBD1, but without DNA this stays unchecked. The specimen was blood T cells: a sorted CD56 or NKG2C T cell subset, CD4+ or CD8+ T cells, or bulk PBMC T cells (not recorded which). The CDR3 reads CASSIGGTGETQYF. Full variable domain (missing parts from reference TRBV19 and TRBJ2-5): DGGITQSPKYLFRKEGQNVTLSCEQNLNHDAMYWYRQDPGQGLRLIYYSQIVNDFQKGDIAEGYSVSREKKESFPLTVTSAQKNPTAFYLCASSIGGTGETQYFGPGTRLLVL.